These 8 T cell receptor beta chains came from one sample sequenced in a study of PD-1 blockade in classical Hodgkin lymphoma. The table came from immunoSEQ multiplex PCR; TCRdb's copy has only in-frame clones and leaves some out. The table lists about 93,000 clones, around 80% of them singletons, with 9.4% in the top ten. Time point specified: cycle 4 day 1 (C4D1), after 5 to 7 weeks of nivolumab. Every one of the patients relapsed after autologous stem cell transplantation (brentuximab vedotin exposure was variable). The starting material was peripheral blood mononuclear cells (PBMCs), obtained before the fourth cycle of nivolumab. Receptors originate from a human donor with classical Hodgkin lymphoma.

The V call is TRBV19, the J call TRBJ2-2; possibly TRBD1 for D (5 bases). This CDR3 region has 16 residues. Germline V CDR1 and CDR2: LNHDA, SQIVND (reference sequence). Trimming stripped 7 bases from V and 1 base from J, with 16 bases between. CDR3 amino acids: CASTSGSWWNTGELFF. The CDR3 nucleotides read TGTGCCAGTACGTCAGGGTCCTGGTGGAACACCGGGGAGCTGTTTTTT.

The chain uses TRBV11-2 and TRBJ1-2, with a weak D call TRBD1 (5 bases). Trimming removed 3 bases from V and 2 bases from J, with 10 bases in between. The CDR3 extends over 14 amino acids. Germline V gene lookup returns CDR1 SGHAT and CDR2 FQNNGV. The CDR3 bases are TGTGCCAGCAGCTTGGGGGTACAAAACTATGGCTACACCTTC. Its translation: CASSLGVQNYGYTF.

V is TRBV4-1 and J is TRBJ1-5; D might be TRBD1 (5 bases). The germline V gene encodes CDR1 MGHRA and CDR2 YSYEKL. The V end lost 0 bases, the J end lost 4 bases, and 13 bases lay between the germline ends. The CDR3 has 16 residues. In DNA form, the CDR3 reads TGCGCCAGCAGCCAAGATGGGGGTTTCGGGAATCAGCCCCAGCATTTT. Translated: CASSQDGGFGNQPQHF.

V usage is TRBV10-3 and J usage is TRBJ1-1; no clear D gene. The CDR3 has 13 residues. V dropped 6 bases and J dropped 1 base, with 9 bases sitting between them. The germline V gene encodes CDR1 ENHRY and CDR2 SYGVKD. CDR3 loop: CAISLTENTEAFF. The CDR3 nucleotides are TGTGCCATCAGCCTCACAGAGAACACTGAAGCTTTCTTT.

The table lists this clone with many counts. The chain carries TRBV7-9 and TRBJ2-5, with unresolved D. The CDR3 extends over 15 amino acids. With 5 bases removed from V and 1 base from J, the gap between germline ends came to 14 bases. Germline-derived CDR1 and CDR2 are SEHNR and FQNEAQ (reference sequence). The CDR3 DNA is TGTGCCAGCAGCCCTTTCAACGACGGCCAAGAGACCCAGTACTTC. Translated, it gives CASSPFNDGQETQYF.

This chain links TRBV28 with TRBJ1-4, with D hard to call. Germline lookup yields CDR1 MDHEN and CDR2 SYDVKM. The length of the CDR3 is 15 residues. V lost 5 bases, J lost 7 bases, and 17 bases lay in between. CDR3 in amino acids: CASSPDWQEGEKLFF. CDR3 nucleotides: TGTGCCAGCAGTCCTGACTGGCAGGAGGGTGAAAAACTGTTTTTT.

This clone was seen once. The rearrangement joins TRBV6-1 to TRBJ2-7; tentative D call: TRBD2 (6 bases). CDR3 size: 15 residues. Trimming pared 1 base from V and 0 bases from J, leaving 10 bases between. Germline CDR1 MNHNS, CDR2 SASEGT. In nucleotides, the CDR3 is TGTGCCAGCAGTGAAGGCGGGGCATTCTCCTACGAGCAGTACTTC. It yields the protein CASSEGGAFSYEQYF.

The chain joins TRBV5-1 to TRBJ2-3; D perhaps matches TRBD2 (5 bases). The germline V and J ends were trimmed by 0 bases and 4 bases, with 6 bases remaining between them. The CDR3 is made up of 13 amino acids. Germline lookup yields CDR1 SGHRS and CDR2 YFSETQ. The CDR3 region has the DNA TGCGCCAGCAGCTTGGGGCGGGCAGATACGCAGTATTTT. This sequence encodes CASSLGRADTQYF.